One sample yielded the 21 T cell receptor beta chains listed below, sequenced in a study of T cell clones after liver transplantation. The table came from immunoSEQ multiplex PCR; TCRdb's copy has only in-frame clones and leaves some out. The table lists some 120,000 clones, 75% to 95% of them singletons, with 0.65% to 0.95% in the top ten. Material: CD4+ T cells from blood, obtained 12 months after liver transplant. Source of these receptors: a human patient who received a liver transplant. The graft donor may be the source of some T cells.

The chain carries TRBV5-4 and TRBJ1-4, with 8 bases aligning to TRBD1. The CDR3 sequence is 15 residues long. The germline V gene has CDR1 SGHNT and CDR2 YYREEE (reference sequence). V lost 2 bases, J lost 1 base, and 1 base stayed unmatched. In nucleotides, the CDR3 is TGTGCCAGCAGCTTAACAGGGGGAACTAATGAAAAACTGTTTTTT. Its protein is CASSLTGGTNEKLFF.

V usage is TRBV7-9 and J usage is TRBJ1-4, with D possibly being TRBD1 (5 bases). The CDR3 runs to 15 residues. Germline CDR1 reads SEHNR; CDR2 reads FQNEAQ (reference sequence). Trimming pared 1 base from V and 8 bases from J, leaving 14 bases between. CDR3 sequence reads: CASSLGQGRGEKLFF. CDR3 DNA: TGTGCCAGCAGCTTAGGTCAGGGACGGGGCGAAAAACTGTTTTTT.

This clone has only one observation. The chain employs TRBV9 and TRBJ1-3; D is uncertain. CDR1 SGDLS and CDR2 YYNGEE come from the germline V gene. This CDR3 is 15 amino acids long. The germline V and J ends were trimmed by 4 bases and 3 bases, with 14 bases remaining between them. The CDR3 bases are TGTGCCAGCAGCTCCGAGCTCAGGTATGGAAACACCATATATTTT. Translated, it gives CASSSELRYGNTIYF. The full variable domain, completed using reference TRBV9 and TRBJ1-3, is DSGVTQTPKHLITATGQRVTLRCSPRSGDLSVYWYQQSLDQGLQFLIQYYNGEERAKGNILERFSAQQFPDLHSELNLSSLELGDSALYFCASSSELRYGNTIYFGEGSWLTVV.

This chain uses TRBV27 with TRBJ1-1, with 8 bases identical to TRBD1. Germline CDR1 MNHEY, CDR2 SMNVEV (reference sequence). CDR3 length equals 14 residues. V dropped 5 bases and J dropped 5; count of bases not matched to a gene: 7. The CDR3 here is CASSPPGGLTEAFF. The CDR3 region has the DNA TGTGCCAGCAGTCCCCCAGGGGGCCTTACTGAAGCTTTCTTT.

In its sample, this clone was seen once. The DNA for the CDR3 is TGTGCCAGCAGTCCCCGGGGCCTTCCTGGCGAGCAGTACTTC. It codes for CASSPRGLPGEQYF. This chain links TRBV27 with TRBJ2-7; D may match TRBD1 or TRBD2 (5 bases each). Between the trimmed V and J ends, which lost 5 bases and 6 bases, there was a span of 17 bases. CDR3 length: 14 residues. Germline assignment: CDR1 MNHEY and CDR2 SMNVEV (reference sequence).

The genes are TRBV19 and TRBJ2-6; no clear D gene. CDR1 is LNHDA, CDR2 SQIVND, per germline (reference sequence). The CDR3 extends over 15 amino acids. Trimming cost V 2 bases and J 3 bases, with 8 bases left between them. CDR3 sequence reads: CASSIISGGANVLTF. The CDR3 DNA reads TGTGCCAGTAGTATAATTTCAGGTGGGGCCAACGTCCTGACTTTC.

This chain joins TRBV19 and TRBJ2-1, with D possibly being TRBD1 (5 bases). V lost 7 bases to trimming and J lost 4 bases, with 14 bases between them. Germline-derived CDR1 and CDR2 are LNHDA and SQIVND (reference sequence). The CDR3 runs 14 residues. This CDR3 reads CASIGRDTYNEQFF. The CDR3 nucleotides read TGTGCCAGTATTGGCAGGGATACTTACAATGAGCAGTTCTTC. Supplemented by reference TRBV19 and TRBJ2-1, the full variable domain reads DGGITQSPKYLFRKEGQNVTLSCEQNLNHDAMYWYRQDPGQGLRLIYYSQIVNDFQKGDIAEGYSVSREKKESFPLTVTSAQKNPTAFYLCASIGRDTYNEQFFGPGTRLTVL.

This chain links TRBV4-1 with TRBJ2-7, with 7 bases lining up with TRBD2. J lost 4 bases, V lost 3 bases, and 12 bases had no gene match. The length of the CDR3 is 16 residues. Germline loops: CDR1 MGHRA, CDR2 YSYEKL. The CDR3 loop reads CASSQERTRGSYEQYF. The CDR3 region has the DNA TGCGCCAGCAGCCAGGAGAGGACTAGGGGCTCTTACGAGCAGTACTTC.

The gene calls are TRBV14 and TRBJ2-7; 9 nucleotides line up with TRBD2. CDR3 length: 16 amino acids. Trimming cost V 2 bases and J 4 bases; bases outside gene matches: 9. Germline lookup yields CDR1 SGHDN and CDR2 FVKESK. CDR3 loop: CASSQRGLAGSYEQYF. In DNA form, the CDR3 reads TGTGCCAGCAGCCAAAGGGGGCTAGCGGGAAGTTACGAGCAGTACTTC.

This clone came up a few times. CDR3 in amino acids: CASKGTPSQPQHF. CDR3 nucleotide sequence: TGTGCCAGCAAGGGGACGCCGTCTCAGCCCCAGCATTTT. The chain is built from TRBV2 and TRBJ1-5, with D maybe TRBD1 (5 bases). The CDR3 is 13 amino acids. Per germline, CDR1 SNHLY and CDR2 FYNNEI. The V gene lost 7 bases and the J gene lost 6 bases, with 13 bases spanning the gap.

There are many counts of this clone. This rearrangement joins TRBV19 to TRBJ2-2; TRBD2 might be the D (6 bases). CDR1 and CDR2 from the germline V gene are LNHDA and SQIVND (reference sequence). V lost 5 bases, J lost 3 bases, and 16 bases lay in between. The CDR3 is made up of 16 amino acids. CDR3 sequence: CASSPVGRTHTGELFF. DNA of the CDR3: TGTGCCAGTAGTCCCGTGGGGAGGACGCACACCGGGGAGCTGTTTTTT.

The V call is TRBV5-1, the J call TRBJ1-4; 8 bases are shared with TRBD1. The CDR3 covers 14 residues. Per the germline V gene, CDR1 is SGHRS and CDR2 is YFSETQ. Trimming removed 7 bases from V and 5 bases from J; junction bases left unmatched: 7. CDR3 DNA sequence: TGCGCCAGCGGACGGACAGGGAAAAATGAAAAACTGTTTTTT. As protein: CASGRTGKNEKLFF.

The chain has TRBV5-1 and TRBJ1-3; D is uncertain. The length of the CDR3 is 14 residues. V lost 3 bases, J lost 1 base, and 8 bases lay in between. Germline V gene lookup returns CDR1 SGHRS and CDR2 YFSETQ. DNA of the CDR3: TGCGCCAGCAGCTCGCGGGGTTCTGGAAACACCATATATTTT. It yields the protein CASSSRGSGNTIYF. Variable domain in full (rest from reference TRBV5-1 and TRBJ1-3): KAGVTQTPRYLIKTRGQQVTLSCSPISGHRSVSWYQQTPGQGLQFLFEYFSETQRNKGNFPGRFSGRQFSNSRSEMNVSTLELGDSALYLCASSSRGSGNTIYFGEGSWLTVV.

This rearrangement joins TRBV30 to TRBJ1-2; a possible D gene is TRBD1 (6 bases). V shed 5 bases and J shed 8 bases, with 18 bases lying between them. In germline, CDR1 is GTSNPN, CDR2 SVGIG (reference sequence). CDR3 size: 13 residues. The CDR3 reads CAWEKNGGQGYTF. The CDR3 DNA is TGTGCCTGGGAAAAAAACGGGGGGCAAGGCTACACCTTC.

The CDR3 bases are TGTGCCAGCAGCTTAAGGACTAGCAACAATGAGCAGTTCTTC. Amino acids: CASSLRTSNNEQFF. The V and J genes are TRBV7-9 and TRBJ2-1; 8 positions match TRBD2. With 2 bases clipped from V and 5 bases from J, the junction kept 2 bases outside the gene matches. Germline lookup yields CDR1 SEHNR and CDR2 FQNEAQ (reference sequence). The CDR3 contains 14 residues.

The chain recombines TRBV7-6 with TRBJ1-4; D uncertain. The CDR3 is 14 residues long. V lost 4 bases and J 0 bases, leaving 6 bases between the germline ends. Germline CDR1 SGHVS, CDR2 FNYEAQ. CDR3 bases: TGTGCCAGCAGCTCGACGCCAACTAATGAAAAACTGTTTTTT. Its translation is CASSSTPTNEKLFF.

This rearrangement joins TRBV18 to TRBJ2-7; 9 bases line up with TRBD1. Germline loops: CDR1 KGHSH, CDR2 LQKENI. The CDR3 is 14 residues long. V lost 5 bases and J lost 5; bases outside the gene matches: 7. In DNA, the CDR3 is TGTGCCAGCTCAAGGAGCACAGGGGGCGACGAGCAGTACTTC. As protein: CASSRSTGGDEQYF.

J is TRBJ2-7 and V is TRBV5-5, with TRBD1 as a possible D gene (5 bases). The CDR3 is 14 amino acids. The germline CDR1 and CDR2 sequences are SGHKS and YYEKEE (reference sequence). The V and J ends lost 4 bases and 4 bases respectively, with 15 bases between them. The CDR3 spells CASSPGNYQYEQYF. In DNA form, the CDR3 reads TGTGCCAGCAGCCCAGGGAATTATCAATACGAGCAGTACTTC.

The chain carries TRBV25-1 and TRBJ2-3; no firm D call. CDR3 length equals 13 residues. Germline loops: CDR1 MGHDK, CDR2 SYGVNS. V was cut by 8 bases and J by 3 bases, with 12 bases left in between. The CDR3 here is CASRSPGTDTQYF. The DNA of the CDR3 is TGTGCCAGCCGGAGCCCCGGGACAGATACGCAGTATTTT.

The DNA for the CDR3 is TGTGCCAGCAGGGCCGGGACAGGACAGAACACTGAAGCTTTCTTT. Protein product: CASRAGTGQNTEAFF. The chain uses TRBV6-1 and TRBJ1-1, with TRBD1 matching over 8 bases. The V gene's germline CDR1 is MNHNS and CDR2 SASEGT. The junction had 7 bases not matched to a gene; V was cut back by 6 bases and J by 1 base. The CDR3 covers 15 residues.

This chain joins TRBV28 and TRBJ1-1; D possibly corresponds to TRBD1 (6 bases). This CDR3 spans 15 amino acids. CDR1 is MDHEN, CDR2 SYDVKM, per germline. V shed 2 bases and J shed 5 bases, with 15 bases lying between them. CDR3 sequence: CASSLRLGAVTEAFF. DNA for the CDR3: TGTGCCAGCAGTTTAAGGCTGGGGGCGGTAACTGAAGCTTTCTTT.